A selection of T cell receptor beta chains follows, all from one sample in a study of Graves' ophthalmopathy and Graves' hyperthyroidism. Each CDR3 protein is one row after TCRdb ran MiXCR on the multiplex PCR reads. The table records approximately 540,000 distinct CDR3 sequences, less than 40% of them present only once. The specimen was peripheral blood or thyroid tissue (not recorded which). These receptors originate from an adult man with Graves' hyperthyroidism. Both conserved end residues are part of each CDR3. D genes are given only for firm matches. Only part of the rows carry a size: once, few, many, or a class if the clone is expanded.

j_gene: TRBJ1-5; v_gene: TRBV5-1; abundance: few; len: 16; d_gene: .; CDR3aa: CASSLDPGTANQPQHF; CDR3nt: TGCGCCAGCAGCTTGGATCCAGGGACCGCCAATCAGCCCCAGCATTTT
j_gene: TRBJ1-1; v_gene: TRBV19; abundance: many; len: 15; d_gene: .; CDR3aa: CASSSPERGSTEAFF; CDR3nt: TGTGCCAGTAGTAGCCCCGAGAGGGGTAGCACTGAAGCTTTCTTT
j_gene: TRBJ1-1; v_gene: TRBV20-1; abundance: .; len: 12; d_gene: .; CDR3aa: CSARKGGGSTFF; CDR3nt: TGCAGTGCTAGAAAGGGAGGGGGATCGACTTTCTTT
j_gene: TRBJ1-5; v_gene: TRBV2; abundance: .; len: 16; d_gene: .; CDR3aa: CASSAWQGVSNQPQHF; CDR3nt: TGTGCCAGCAGTGCGTGGCAGGGTGTCTCGAATCAGCCCCAGCATTTT
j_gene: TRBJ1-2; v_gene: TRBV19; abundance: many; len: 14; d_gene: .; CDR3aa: CASSISENSYGYTF; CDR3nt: TGTGCCAGTAGTATATCAGAGAACTCCTATGGCTACACCTTC
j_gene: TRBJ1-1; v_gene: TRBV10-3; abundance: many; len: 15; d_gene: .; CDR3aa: CAISEKPLMNTEAFF; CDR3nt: TGTGCCATCAGTGAAAAGCCTCTTATGAACACTGAAGCTTTCTTT
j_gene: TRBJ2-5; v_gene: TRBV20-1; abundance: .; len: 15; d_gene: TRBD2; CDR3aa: CSAALTSGRAETQYF; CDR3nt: TGCAGTGCAGCGCTGACTAGCGGGAGGGCGGAGACCCAGTACTTC
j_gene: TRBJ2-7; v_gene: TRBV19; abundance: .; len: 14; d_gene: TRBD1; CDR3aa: CASSFRDRYHEQYF; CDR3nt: TGCGCCAGCAGCTTCCGGGACAGGTATCACGAGCAGTACTTC
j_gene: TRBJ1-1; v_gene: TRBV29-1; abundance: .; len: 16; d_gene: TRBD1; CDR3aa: CSVLGQGRIPNTEAFF; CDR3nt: TGCAGCGTTCTGGGACAGGGGAGGATCCCGAACACTGAAGCTTTCTTT
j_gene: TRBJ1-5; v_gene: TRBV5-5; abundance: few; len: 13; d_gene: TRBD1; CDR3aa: CASSLTGAETQHF; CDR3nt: TGTGCCAGCAGCTTGACAGGGGCAGAGACCCAGCATTTT
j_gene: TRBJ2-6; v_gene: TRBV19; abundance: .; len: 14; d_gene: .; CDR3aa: CASSTQGGANVLTF; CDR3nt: TGTGCCAGCAGCACCCAGGGGGGGGCGAACGTCCTGACTTTC
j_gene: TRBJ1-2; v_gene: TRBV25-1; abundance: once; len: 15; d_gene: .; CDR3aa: CASSTPTGTNYGYTF; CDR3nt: TGTGCCAGCAGCACCCCGACGGGGACTAACTATGGCTACACCTTC
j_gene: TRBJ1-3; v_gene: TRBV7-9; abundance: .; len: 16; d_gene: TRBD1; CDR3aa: CASSLAGQGNGNTIYF; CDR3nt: TGTGCCAGCAGCTTGGCGGGACAGGGGAACGGAAACACCATATATTTT
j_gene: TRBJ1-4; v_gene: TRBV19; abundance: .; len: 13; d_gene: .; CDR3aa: CASSIGFNEKLFF; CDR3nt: TGTGCCAGTAGTATCGGGTTTAATGAAAAACTGTTTTTT